A selection of T cell receptor beta chains follows, all from one sample in a study of T-cell reconstitution after alpha-beta-depleted transplantation in children. TCRdb processed the PCR reads anew with MiXCR; each CDR3 protein has one entry. The sample carries around 230,000 distinct CDR3 sequences, more than 15% recorded once. The source was PBMCs, mostly from graft donor cells, collected 360 days after TCRalphabeta/CD19-depleted stem cell transplant. These receptors were taken from a male patient between 2 and 10 years old who had a stem cell transplant for acute lymphoblastic leukemia, so the T cells may come from the graft donor. CDR3s include the opening cysteine and the closing phenylalanine or tryptophan. A D gene is named only where the DNA matches it firmly. Clone size, where shown, is once, few, many, or a class for clones that have expanded.

clone size,D gene,V gene,J gene,CDR3 protein,CDR3 DNA
few,.,TRBV6-5,TRBJ2-1,CASSTFNNEQFF,TGTGCCAGCAGTACCTTCAACAATGAGCAGTTCTTC
.,.,TRBV19,TRBJ2-7,CASSIQEGNYEQYF,TGTGCCAGTAGTATTCAAGAGGGGAACTACGAGCAGTACTTC
.,TRBD1,TRBV5-5,TRBJ1-6,CASSPRDRVISPLHF,TGTGCCAGCAGCCCGCGAGACAGGGTCATCTCACCCCTCCACTTT
.,.,TRBV6-2/TRBV6-3,TRBJ1-1,CASSYGPGGHLLNTEAFF,TGTGCCAGCAGTTACGGCCCCGGGGGACACCTTTTGAACACTGAAGCTTTCTTT
few,.,TRBV4-2,TRBJ2-7,CASSQGPSYEQYF,TGTGCCAGCAGCCAAGGCCCCTCCTACGAGCAGTACTTC
.,TRBD1,TRBV12-3/TRBV12-4,TRBJ2-3,CASSPAPGQGSTDTQYF,TGTGCCAGCAGTCCTGCCCCGGGACAGGGGAGCACAGATACGCAGTATTTT
.,TRBD2,TRBV3-1,TRBJ2-1,CASSQVTGLAGGNEQFF,TGTGCCAGCAGCCAAGTTACTGGACTAGCGGGGGGCAATGAGCAGTTCTTC
few,.,TRBV12-3/TRBV12-4,TRBJ1-1,CASRTQGGSGTEAFF,TGTGCCAGCAGGACACAGGGCGGATCGGGCACTGAAGCTTTCTTT
.,TRBD2,TRBV9,TRBJ2-1,CASSVANGGVSDEQFF,TGTGCCAGCAGCGTAGCGAACGGGGGGGTCTCGGATGAGCAGTTCTTC
few,.,TRBV11-2,TRBJ2-7,CASSLGPARGVTYEQYF,TGTGCCAGCAGCTTAGGTCCGGCTCGAGGGGTCACCTACGAGCAGTACTTC
many,.,TRBV9,TRBJ2-5,CASSVGADQETQYF,TGTGCCAGCAGCGTAGGGGCAGACCAAGAGACCCAGTACTTC
.,.,TRBV10-3,TRBJ2-7,CAISESMTFYEQYF,TGTGCCATCAGTGAGTCGATGACCTTTTACGAGCAGTACTTC
.,.,TRBV5-1,TRBJ2-5,CASSLGQGVETQYF,TGCGCCAGCAGCTTGGGGCAGGGAGTAGAGACCCAGTACTTC
few,TRBD1,TRBV5-1,TRBJ1-2,CASSLGRQGNYGYTF,TGCGCCAGCAGCTTAGGACGACAGGGGAACTATGGCTACACCTTC
.,TRBD2,TRBV3-1,TRBJ2-5,CASSVRPGTREETQYF,TGTGCCAGCAGCGTCCGACCCGGGACTAGGGAAGAGACCCAGTACTTC
.,TRBD1,TRBV5-1,TRBJ2-5,CASSKDRPGETQYF,TGCGCCAGCAGCAAGGACAGGCCTGGGGAGACCCAGTACTTC
few,.,TRBV6-1,TRBJ2-7,CASSPQSPGEQYF,TGTGCCAGCAGTCCTCAAAGTCCCGGGGAGCAGTACTTC
.,.,TRBV5-1,TRBJ2-1,CASSVPRDTSYNEQFF,TGCGCCAGCAGCGTTCCGCGGGACACATCCTACAATGAGCAGTTCTTC
few,.,TRBV7-9,TRBJ2-4,CASSLGDRAKNIQYF,TGTGCCAGCAGCTTAGGGGACCGAGCCAAAAACATTCAGTACTTC
.,.,TRBV12-3/TRBV12-4,TRBJ1-1,CASRRVAGVIAFF,TGTGCCAGCAGACGAGTCGCAGGGGTGATAGCTTTCTTT
few,TRBD1,TRBV6-2/TRBV6-3,TRBJ1-6,CASTQGVTLHF,TGTGCCAGCACCCAGGGGGTGACCCTCCACTTT
few,.,TRBV7-8,TRBJ1-6,CASSLALGRLQGSPLHF,TGTGCCAGCAGCTTAGCGCTGGGGAGACTGCAGGGTTCACCCCTCCACTTT
.,TRBD2,TRBV19,TRBJ2-1,CASSIGPVAGGQDEQFF,TGTGCCAGTAGTATAGGGCCGGTAGCGGGGGGGCAAGATGAGCAGTTCTTC
.,.,TRBV20-1,TRBJ2-5,CSARRIGETQYF,TGCAGTGCTAGACGGATCGGGGAGACCCAGTACTTC
.,TRBD2,TRBV19,TRBJ2-1,CASRRIPSGGAREQFF,TGTGCCAGTAGACGAATCCCTAGCGGGGGGGCCCGTGAGCAGTTCTTC
.,TRBD2,TRBV3-1,TRBJ2-5,CASSLGLAGTQETQYF,TGTGCCAGCAGCCTTGGACTAGCGGGGACCCAAGAGACCCAGTACTTC
.,TRBD1,TRBV5-1,TRBJ2-3,CASSDGQVKDTQYF,TGCGCCAGCAGCGACGGACAGGTGAAAGATACGCAGTATTTT
.,.,TRBV20-1,TRBJ1-1,CSARAPLFGNTEAFF,TGCAGTGCTAGAGCGCCTCTTTTCGGTAACACTGAAGCTTTCTTT
few,TRBD2,TRBV3-1,TRBJ2-5,CASSQAGLAGQETQYF,TGTGCCAGCAGCCAAGCGGGACTAGCGGGCCAAGAGACCCAGTACTTC
.,.,TRBV10-3,TRBJ2-6,CAISKRAGLGANVLTF,TGTGCCATCAGTAAGAGGGCCGGATTGGGGGCCAACGTCCTGACTTTC
.,.,TRBV7-9,TRBJ2-3,CASSPGLDTYTQYF,TGTGCCAGCAGCCCAGGTCTGGATACTTATACGCAGTATTTT
.,.,TRBV27,TRBJ1-2,CASSPGPPPYGYTF,TGTGCCAGCAGTCCTGGACCGCCTCCCTATGGCTACACCTTC
few,.,TRBV7-7,TRBJ2-1,CASSLNGVANEQFF,TGTGCCAGCAGCTTAAACGGGGTGGCCAATGAGCAGTTCTTC
.,TRBD2,TRBV20-1,TRBJ2-1,CSASMLAGILEQFF,TGCAGTGCTAGTATGCTAGCGGGGATTCTTGAGCAGTTCTTC
.,.,TRBV7-9,TRBJ2-7,CASSPRGSRSEQYF,TGTGCCAGCAGCCCACGAGGTAGTAGGTCCGAGCAGTACTTC
few,.,TRBV12-3/TRBV12-4,TRBJ2-5,CASSSRGQETQYF,TGTGCCAGCAGTTCGAGGGGACAAGAGACCCAGTACTTC
.,.,TRBV4-1,TRBJ1-5,CASSQEGGPHQPQHF,TGCGCCAGCAGCCAAGAGGGGGGGCCCCATCAGCCCCAGCATTTT
.,TRBD1,TRBV5-1,TRBJ2-2,CASSRGTGSTGELFF,TGCGCCAGCAGCCGGGGGACAGGGTCTACCGGGGAGCTGTTTTTT
.,TRBD2,TRBV20-1,TRBJ2-2,CSARVPSGGVRTGELFF,TGCAGTGCTAGAGTCCCTAGCGGGGGGGTACGCACCGGGGAGCTGTTTTTT
.,.,TRBV5-1,TRBJ2-1,CASSLGLGAVYNEQFF,TGCGCCAGCAGCTTGGGTCTGGGGGCGGTATACAATGAGCAGTTCTTC
few,TRBD1,TRBV27,TRBJ2-4,CATSAGTGNIQYF,TGTGCGACAAGCGCCGGGACAGGAAACATTCAGTACTTC
many,TRBD1,TRBV7-2,TRBJ2-7,CASSLAGQGSHEQYF,TGTGCCAGCAGCTTAGCGGGACAGGGGTCCCACGAGCAGTACTTC
.,.,TRBV27,TRBJ2-1,CASSLGEDEQFF,TGTGCCAGCAGTTTGGGTGAGGATGAGCAGTTCTTC